This T cell receptor beta chain originates from a study of graft-versus-host responses after intestinal transplantation. Study conclusions and caveats: Among recipient marrow samples, GvH clones were found; some appeared first in ileum or blood. Patients who carried graft-donor T cell macrochimerism also had high graft-versus-host to host-versus-graft clonal ratios in their allografts.

The assay was immunoSEQ multiplex PCR, and TCRdb's table has in-frame clones only and misses some. The table includes about 110,000 clones, 93% detected once. Note on this clone: As yet, its antigen is unknown.

The CDR3 loop spans 14 amino acids. Germline V gene data show CDR1 as MNHEY and CDR2 as SVGAGI. The V and J ends lost 7 bases and 0 bases, in that order; junction bases with no gene match: 4. This specimen was unstimulated CD8+ T cells sorted from spleen or lymph node cells, taken before intestinal transplant. The chain is built from TRBV6-5 and TRBJ1-1; 8 positions match TRBD1. This receptor was taken from a human donor who received an intestinal transplant. The CDR3 loop reads CASTPTGVNTEAFF. In DNA, the CDR3 is TGTGCCAGCACCCCGACAGGGGTGAACACTGAAGCTTTCTTT.